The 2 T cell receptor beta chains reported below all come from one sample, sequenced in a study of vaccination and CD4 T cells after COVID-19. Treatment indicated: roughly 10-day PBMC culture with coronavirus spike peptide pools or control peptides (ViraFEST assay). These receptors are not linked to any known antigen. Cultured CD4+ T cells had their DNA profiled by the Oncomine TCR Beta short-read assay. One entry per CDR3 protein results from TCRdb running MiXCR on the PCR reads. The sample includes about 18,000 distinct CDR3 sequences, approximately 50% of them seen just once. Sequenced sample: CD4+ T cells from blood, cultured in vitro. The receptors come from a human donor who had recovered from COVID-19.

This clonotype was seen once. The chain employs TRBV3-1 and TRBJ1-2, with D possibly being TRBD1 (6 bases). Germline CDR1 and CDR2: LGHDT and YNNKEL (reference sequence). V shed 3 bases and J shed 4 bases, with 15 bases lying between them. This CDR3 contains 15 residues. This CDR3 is CASSQPGAPSYGYTF. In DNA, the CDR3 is TGTGCCAGCAGCCAGCCGGGGGCCCCAAGCTATGGCTACACCTTC.

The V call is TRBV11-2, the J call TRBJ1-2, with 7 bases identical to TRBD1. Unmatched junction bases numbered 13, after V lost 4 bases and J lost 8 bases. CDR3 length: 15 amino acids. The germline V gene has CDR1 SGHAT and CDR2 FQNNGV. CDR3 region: CASSSPLTGLEGYTF. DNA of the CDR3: TGTGCCAGCAGCTCTCCCTTGACAGGGTTGGAAGGCTACACCTTC. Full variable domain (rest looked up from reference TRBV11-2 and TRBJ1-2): EAGVAQSPRYKIIEKRQSVAFWCNPISGHATLYWYQQILGQGPKLLIQFQNNGVVDDSQLPKDRFSAERLKGVDSTLKIQPAKLEDSAVYLCASSSPLTGLEGYTFGSGTRLTVV.